These T cell receptor beta chains were read from a single sample in a study of brain metastases from non-small cell lung cancer. The table came from immunoSEQ multiplex PCR; TCRdb's copy has only in-frame clones and leaves some out. The sample shows fewer than 3,000 clones, approximately 85% of them seen only once. Sequenced sample: primary lung tumor tissue. The receptor source for this set is a donor over 35 with non-small cell lung cancer. CDR3s include the opening cysteine and the closing phenylalanine or tryptophan. The D gene is left open where the match is weak. The size of a clone is reported for some rows only, either as once, few or many, or as a class for expanded clones.

TRBV5-4,-,TRBD2,TRBJ2-7,CASSSSGRAPREQYF,TGTGCCAGCAGCAGTAGCGGGAGGGCCCCTCGGGAGCAGTACTTC
TRBV10-2,-,TRBD2,TRBJ2-3,CAGSAGLAGALSTDTQYF,TGCGCCGGCAGTGCCGGACTAGCGGGAGCCCTTAGCACAGATACGCAGTATTTT
TRBV21-1,-,-,TRBJ2-3,CASSKADTQYF,TGTGCCAGCAGCAAAGCAGATACGCAGTATTTT
TRBV6-1,few,-,TRBJ1-2,CASSEDAGAVHGYTF,TGTGCCAGCAGTGAAGATGCTGGGGCAGTGCATGGCTACACCTTC
TRBV18,-,-,TRBJ2-7,CASSPESYEQYF,TGTGCCAGCTCACCAGAGTCCTACGAGCAGTACTTC
TRBV9,-,TRBD1,TRBJ2-1,CASSAGTGDIQVEQFF,TGTGCCAGCAGCGCGGGGACAGGGGATATACAAGTTGAGCAGTTCTTC
TRBV5-8,-,-,TRBJ1-2,CASSLLNANGYTF,TGTGCCAGCAGCTTGTTGAACGCGAATGGCTACACCTTC
TRBV10-3,-,-,TRBJ2-1,CAISERGEQFF,TGTGCCATCAGTGAGAGGGGTGAGCAGTTCTTC
TRBV6-2/TRBV6-3,-,-,TRBJ1-5,CASSFPPRRGNQPQHF,TGTGCCAGCAGTTTCCCACCTCGCCGGGGCAATCAGCCCCAGCATTTT
TRBV4-3,-,-,TRBJ1-2,CASSQDRRNYGYTF,TGCGCCAGCAGCCAAGACCGCAGAAACTATGGCTACACCTTC
TRBV7-8,once,-,TRBJ1-5,CASSLARDRPHQPQHF,TGTGCCAGCAGCTTAGCGAGGGACCGGCCCCATCAGCCCCAGCATTTT
TRBV11-1,-,TRBD1,TRBJ1-2,CASSSGQDYGYTF,TGTGCCAGCAGCTCCGGACAGGACTATGGCTACACCTTC
TRBV4-3,few,TRBD1,TRBJ1-2,CASSQAPTGLEHTF,TGCGCCAGCAGCCAAGCCCCGACAGGGTTAGAGCACACCTTC
TRBV28,-,-,TRBJ1-4,CASSSLAEGRGEKLFF,TGTGCCAGCAGTTCCCTGGCAGAGGGGAGGGGAGAAAAACTGTTTTTT
TRBV29-1,-,-,TRBJ1-1,CSVAIHLRVNTEAFF,TGCAGCGTTGCAATTCATTTACGGGTGAACACTGAAGCTTTCTTT
TRBV28,-,-,TRBJ1-4,CASSSPAEGRGEKLFF,TGTGCCAGCAGTTCCCCGGCAGAGGGGAGGGGAGAAAAACTGTTTTTT
TRBV7-2,-,-,TRBJ1-1,CASSSYLNTEAFF,TGTGCCAGCAGCTCCTATTTGAACACTGAAGCTTTCTTT
TRBV10-1,-,-,TRBJ1-1,CASSRNIEAFF,TGCGCCAGTTCCCGGAACATTGAAGCTTTCTTT
TRBV7-6,-,-,TRBJ2-3,CASSPAGKRSTDTQYF,TGTGCCAGCAGCCCCGCAGGCAAGCGTAGCACAGATACGCAGTATTTT
TRBV28,-,-,TRBJ2-3,CASSLGGQDTQYF,TGTGCCAGCAGTTTAGGTGGTCAGGATACGCAGTATTTT
TRBV14,-,TRBD2,TRBJ2-2,CASSHGGSEVGELFF,TGTGCCAGCAGCCACGGGGGGAGCGAGGTCGGGGAGCTGTTTTTT
TRBV14,-,TRBD2,TRBJ2-7,CASSRTSASYEQYF,TGTGCCAGCAGCCGGACTAGCGCTTCCTACGAGCAATACTTC
TRBV10-3,-,-,TRBJ2-2,CAIGGTGELFF,TGTGCCATCGGGGGGACCGGAGAGCTGTTTTTT
TRBV27,-,TRBD1,TRBJ1-4,CASSLGQGTEKLFF,TGTGCCAGCAGTTTGGGACAGGGAACTGAAAAACTGTTTTTT
TRBV5-1,-,-,TRBJ2-1,CASSLSPPGVGTNEQFF,TGCGCCAGCAGCTTGTCCCCCCCTGGGGTTGGAACCAATGAGCAGTTCTTC
TRBV7-2,-,-,TRBJ1-2,CASSSTTNYGYTF,TGTGCCAGCAGCTCTACTACTAACTATGGCTACACCTTC
TRBV18,-,-,TRBJ1-3,CASSPGNTIYF,TGTGCCAGCTCACCTGGAAACACCATATATTTT
TRBV7-9,-,-,TRBJ1-2,CASSLKGQLEGLGYGYTF,TGTGCCAGCAGCTTAAAAGGCCAATTGGAGGGTCTCGGCTATGGCTACACCTTC
TRBV21-1,-,-,TRBJ1-1,CASSKLLPGPMNTEAFF,TGTGCCAGCAGCAAATTGCTGCCCGGACCCATGAACACTGAAGCTTTCTTT
TRBV20-1,-,-,TRBJ2-3,CSATIANTQYF,TGCAGTGCTACAATCGCAAATACGCAGTATTTT
TRBV5-1,-,-,TRBJ1-1,CASSLAGNTEAFF,TGCGCCAGCAGCTTGGCGGGGAACACTGAAGCTTTCTTT
TRBV15,once,-,TRBJ2-7,CATSRDLGLASHEQYF,TGTGCCACCAGCAGAGATCTAGGGCTAGCGAGCCACGAGCAGTACTTC
TRBV6-5,-,-,TRBJ2-2,CASNAYTSSGELFF,TGTGCCAGCAACGCCTACACAAGTTCCGGGGAGCTGTTTTTT
TRBV4-2,-,-,TRBJ2-1,CASSQEGDSYNEQFF,TGTGCCAGCAGCCAAGAAGGGGACTCGTACAATGAGCAGTTCTTC
TRBV6-5,-,TRBD1,TRBJ1-2,CASSWDRASGYTF,TGTGCCAGCAGTTGGGACAGGGCGTCTGGCTACACCTTC
TRBV7-9,-,-,TRBJ2-1,CASIDYRAEQFF,TGTGCCAGCATCGACTACAGGGCAGAGCAGTTCTTC
TRBV25-1,-,TRBD1,TRBJ1-3,CASGDRVVNTIYF,TGTGCCAGCGGCGACAGGGTAGTAAACACCATATATTTT
TRBV27,-,TRBD2,TRBJ2-1,CASSLRLKVAGERRYYNEQFF,TGTGCCAGCAGTTTAAGATTAAAGGTAGCGGGAGAGAGGAGGTACTACAATGAGCAGTTCTTC
TRBV6-5,-,TRBD1,TRBJ1-5,CASSRGQSNQPQHF,TGTGCCAGCAGTCGGGGACAGAGCAATCAGCCCCAGCATTTT
TRBV2,-,TRBD1,TRBJ1-2,CASTTGGGYGYTF,TGTGCCAGCACGACAGGGGGCGGGTATGGCTACACCTTC
TRBV3-1/TRBV3-2,-,-,TRBJ2-5,CASSQTRGFQETQYF,TGTGCCAGCAGCCAGACCCGGGGATTCCAAGAGACCCAGTACTTC
TRBV27,-,-,TRBJ2-3,CAGEPGSSRDTQYF,TGTGCCGGGGAGCCGGGCAGCTCCCGGGATACGCAGTATTTT
TRBV10-3,-,TRBD1,TRBJ2-1,CAIRRTGEYEQFF,TGTGCCATCAGGCGGACAGGGGAATATGAGCAGTTCTTC
TRBV30,-,-,TRBJ1-2,CACDKTGANYGYTF,TGTGCCTGCGACAAAACAGGAGCTAACTATGGCTACACCTTC
TRBV4-2,-,-,TRBJ2-1,CASSQEGGGAGEQFF,TGTGCCAGCAGCCAAGAAGGAGGGGGCGCGGGTGAGCAGTTCTTC
TRBV10-3,-,TRBD1,TRBJ1-6,CAISEWTGSYNSSLHF,TGTGCCATCAGTGAGTGGACAGGGTCCTATAATTCATCCCTCCACTTT
TRBV5-1,-,TRBD2,TRBJ2-1,CASSPGLAGGRSYNEQFF,TGCGCCAGCAGCCCAGGACTAGCGGGAGGGCGCTCCTACAATGAGCAGTTCTTC
TRBV7-9,-,TRBD2,TRBJ2-5,CASSLAVGLAGTETQYF,TGTGCCAGCAGCTTAGCGGTTGGACTAGCGGGCACTGAGACCCAGTACTTC
TRBV7-2,-,-,TRBJ1-1,CASSLSRGTEAFF,TGTGCCAGCAGCCTATCCAGGGGCACTGAAGCTTTCTTT
TRBV9,-,TRBD1,TRBJ1-1,CASRPGGGPEAFF,TGTGCCAGCAGACCAGGGGGTGGGCCTGAAGCTTTCTTT
TRBV7-3,-,TRBD2,TRBJ2-3,CASSLALRGEADTQYF,TGTGCCAGCAGCTTAGCCCTCCGGGGGGAGGCAGATACGCAGTATTTT
TRBV6-1,-,-,TRBJ2-5,CASSEGKGRVETQYF,TGTGCCAGCAGTGAAGGAAAGGGCAGGGTAGAGACCCAGTACTTC
TRBV7-9,-,-,TRBJ2-3,CASSLETALRYF,TGTGCCAGCAGCTTAGAGACAGCGTTGAGGTATTTT
TRBV6-1,few,-,TRBJ2-5,CASSEGKGRVETQYF,TGTGCCAGCAGTGAAGGAAAGGGCAGGGTGGAGACCCAGTACTTC
TRBV6-5,-,-,TRBJ2-7,CASSYYDSSYEQYF,TGTGCCAGCAGTTATTATGACAGCTCCTACGAGCAGTACTTC
TRBV28,few,-,TRBJ2-3,CASSFEVRADTQYF,TGTGCCAGCAGTTTTGAAGTCAGGGCAGATACGCAGTATTTT
TRBV5-6,few,-,TRBJ1-5,CASSRLDGNQPQHF,TGTGCCAGCAGCCGTCTGGACGGGAATCAGCCCCAGCATTTT
TRBV27,few,-,TRBJ2-1,CASSLGALALAANEQFF,TGTGCCAGCAGTTTAGGGGCGCTAGCGTTGGCAGCCAATGAGCAGTTCTTC